What follows are 30 T cell receptor beta chains derived from one specimen sequenced in a study of T cell repertoires in cytomegalovirus infection. TCRdb re-derived calls from the reads in MiXCR, one entry per CDR3 protein. Of 200,000 to 300,000 distinct CDR3 sequences detected, approximately 13% appear once; the ten largest clones hold 1.5% to 2%. The sample was PBMCs. The source of these receptors is a human donor in good health (CMV status not recorded). Some clones in this sample may be carry-over from other donors' samples.

This clonotype was detected many times. The chain has TRBV7-3 and TRBJ2-6; 11 bases match TRBD1. Germline V CDR1 and CDR2: SGHTA, FQGTGA. The V and J ends lost 4 bases and 0 bases, in that order; junction bases with no gene match: 8. The CDR3 loop spans 19 amino acids. The DNA for the CDR3 is TGTGCCAGCAGCTCCCCCGGGACAGGGGGGAGCTCTGGGGCCAACGTCCTGACTTTC. Protein product: CASSSPGTGGSSGANVLTF.

The CDR3, as DNA: TGTGCCACCAGCAGAGAGGGCGTCTCCTACACCTTC. Translated, it gives CATSREGVSYTF. This sequence joins TRBV15 and TRBJ1-2; D gene ambiguous. Trimming took off 0 bases at V and 10 bases at J, with 9 bases between the two ends. CDR1 and CDR2 from the germline V gene are LNHNV and YYDKDF (reference sequence). This CDR3 contains 12 residues.

This clonotype turned up a few times. This chain links TRBV29-1 with TRBJ2-3, with D tentatively TRBD2 (5 bases). V was shortened by 7 bases and J by 5 bases, with 13 bases between the two germline ends. Per the germline V gene, CDR1 is SQVTM and CDR2 is ANQGSEA. This CDR3 is built from 12 residues. CDR3 sequence reads: CSGGALGDTQYF. The CDR3 DNA is TGCAGCGGGGGAGCCCTTGGAGATACGCAGTATTTT.

This chain uses TRBV14 with TRBJ1-3, with no clear D. CDR1 SGHDN and CDR2 FVKESK come from the germline V gene. The CDR3 extends over 15 amino acids. V was trimmed by 4 bases and J by 2 bases, leaving 12 bases between them. CDR3 DNA: TGTGCCAGCAGCCCAAGGGCGGATCCTGGAAACACCATATATTTT. Its protein product is CASSPRADPGNTIYF. Full variable domain (missing parts from reference TRBV14 and TRBJ1-3): EAGVTQFPSHSVIEKGQTVTLRCDPISGHDNLYWYRRVMGKEIKFLLHFVKESKQDESGMPNNRFLAERTGGTYSTLKVQPAELEDSGVYFCASSPRADPGNTIYFGEGSWLTVV.

This sequence joins TRBV29-1 and TRBJ1-2, with no clear D. Germline CDR1 and CDR2: SQVTM and ANQGSEA. CDR3 length: 12 residues. Trimming removed 2 bases from V and 2 bases from J, with 6 bases in between. The CDR3 DNA sequence: TGCAGCGTTGAACAGAGGAACTATGGCTACACCTTC. Translating it yields CSVEQRNYGYTF.

V gene TRBV7-3 combines with J gene TRBJ1-2, with 10 bases lining up with TRBD1. The V and J ends lost 5 bases and 7 bases, in that order; junction bases with no gene match: 10. Per germline, CDR1 SGHTA and CDR2 FQGTGA. The CDR3 loop spans 15 amino acids. CDR3 in amino acids: CASSISGTGDGGYTF. The CDR3 DNA sequence: TGTGCCAGCAGCATCTCCGGGACAGGGGATGGTGGCTACACCTTC. The full variable domain, rest sourced from reference TRBV7-3 and TRBJ1-2, is GAGVSQTPSNKVTEKGKYVELRCDPISGHTALYWYRQSLGQGPEFLIYFQGTGAADDSGLPNDRFFAVRPEGSVSTLKIQRTERGDSAVYLCASSISGTGDGGYTFGSGTRLTVV.

There are a few counts of this clonotype. The chain recombines TRBV5-6 with TRBJ1-1; tentative D call: TRBD1 (5 bases). The CDR3 covers 14 residues. Germline CDR1 is SGHDT and CDR2 is YYEEEE. The V end lost 4 bases, the J end lost 6 bases, and 16 bases lay between the germline ends. The CDR3 region has the DNA TGTGCCAGCAGCCCCGGGCAGGGAAGTGCTGAAGCTTTCTTT. It codes for CASSPGQGSAEAFF.

V gene TRBV5-4 combines with J gene TRBJ2-1; 11 bases map to TRBD2. Germline CDR1 reads SGHNT; CDR2 reads YYREEE (reference sequence). V shed 4 bases and J 6 bases; nucleotides not matched to a gene: 6. The CDR3 spans 15 residues. This chain's CDR3 is CASSPGLAESNEQFF. The CDR3 DNA reads TGTGCCAGCAGCCCGGGACTAGCGGAGAGCAATGAGCAGTTCTTC.

This clonotype appeared a few times. V and J are TRBV19 and TRBJ2-1; 11 bases match TRBD1. There are 19 residues in the CDR3. Germline lookup yields CDR1 LNHDA and CDR2 SQIVND (reference sequence). After removal of 0 bases from V and 0 bases from J, the junction contained 7 bases not matched to a gene. The CDR3 sequence: CASSIDGQGASISYNEQFF. CDR3 DNA sequence: TGTGCCAGTAGTATAGATGGACAGGGGGCCTCGATCTCCTACAATGAGCAGTTCTTC.

This clonotype was picked up a small number of times. The rearrangement uses TRBV20-1 and TRBJ1-5, with TRBD1 as a possible D gene (6 bases). Trimming stripped 5 bases from V and 0 bases from J, with 20 bases between. This CDR3 has 17 residues. The germline gives CDR1 DFQATT, CDR2 SNEGSKA (reference sequence). CDR3 bases: TGCAGTGCTTTTAGCCCGACAGGACCGCTTAGCAATCAGCCCCAGCATTTT. The encoded protein is CSAFSPTGPLSNQPQHF.

At least ten counts were recorded for this clonotype. The genes are TRBV7-8 and TRBJ2-7; D gene ambiguous. Per the germline V gene, CDR1 is SGHVS and CDR2 is FQNEAQ. CDR3 length equals 14 residues. The V gene lost 4 bases and the J gene lost 4 bases, with 14 bases spanning the gap. The CDR3: CASSYRTESYEQYF. CDR3 nucleotide sequence: TGTGCCAGCAGCTATAGGACGGAAAGTTACGAGCAGTACTTC.

The V gene is TRBV20-1, the J gene TRBJ1-5; maybe TRBD1 (6 bases). Germline CDR1 and CDR2: DFQATT and SNEGSKA (reference sequence). The ends were cut back, 4 bases at V and 6 bases at J, with 16 bases in the middle. The CDR3 is 14 amino acids. CDR3 amino acids: CSATPAGAVQPQHF. The CDR3 coding sequence is TGCAGTGCTACTCCCGCGGGGGCGGTTCAGCCCCAGCATTTT.

This clonotype was observed many times. The chain uses TRBV6-2 or TRBV6-3 and TRBJ2-5, with D uncertain. The germline V and J ends were trimmed by 8 bases and 2 bases, with 12 bases remaining between them. The CDR3 has 13 amino acids. Looked up from germline, CDR1 is MNHEY and CDR2 is SVGEGT. The CDR3 is CASGTGPQETQYF. The CDR3 bases are TGTGCCAGCGGAACCGGGCCACAAGAGACCCAGTACTTC.

This clonotype showed up many times. V usage is TRBV7-2 and J usage is TRBJ2-7; 11 bases fit TRBD2. This CDR3 spans 15 amino acids. The V segment lost 0 bases and the J segment 9 bases; nucleotides outside the gene matches: 7. In germline, CDR1 is SGHTA, CDR2 FQGNSA. The CDR3 is CASSLAGLAGGLQYF. CDR3 bases: TGTGCCAGCAGCTTAGCGGGGCTAGCGGGAGGACTGCAGTACTTC.

The chain combines TRBV12-3 or TRBV12-4 with TRBJ2-2; perhaps TRBD1 as D (7 bases). V lost 8 bases and J 2 bases, leaving 12 bases between the germline ends. The CDR3 totals 14 residues. CDR3 sequence reads: CASGGTVNTGELFF. Here the CDR3 DNA reads TGTGCCAGCGGGGGGACAGTTAACACCGGGGAGCTGTTTTTT.

This clonotype occurred many times. The chain has TRBV7-2 and TRBJ2-3, with TRBD2 matching 10 bases. The ends lost 0 bases at V and 5 bases at J; junction bases unmatched: 5. Germline assignment: CDR1 SGHTA and CDR2 FQGNSA. CDR3 length: 16 residues. This chain's CDR3 is CASSLASGRVGDTQYF. DNA of the CDR3: TGTGCCAGCAGCTTAGCCAGCGGGAGGGTTGGAGATACGCAGTATTTT.

This clonotype was seen many times. The V call is TRBV7-4, the J call TRBJ1-5, with TRBD1 identical over 7 bases. This CDR3 has 15 amino acids. The V gene end was trimmed by 4 bases and the J gene end by 5 bases; junction bases not matched to a gene: 8. From germline, CDR1 is SGHVT and CDR2 SQSDAQ. The CDR3 reads CASSSDRVGDQPQHF. The CDR3 DNA reads as TGTGCCAGCAGCTCTGACAGGGTTGGAGATCAGCCCCAGCATTTT.

This clonotype was picked up a small number of times. The J gene is TRBJ2-3, the V gene TRBV20-1, with TRBD1 matching 7 bases. The CDR3 totals 17 residues. V lost 0 bases to trimming and J lost 2 bases; unmatched junction nucleotides: 11. Germline assignment: CDR1 DFQATT and CDR2 SNEGSKA (reference sequence). The CDR3 DNA is TGCAGTGCTAGAGACGCACCGGGACAGCCCGACACAGATACGCAGTATTTT. Residues: CSARDAPGQPDTDTQYF.

This clonotype appeared many times. The chain combines TRBV7-2 with TRBJ1-2; 7 bases fit TRBD1. With V trimmed by 0 bases and J by 8 bases, 6 bases remained unmatched. CDR1 SGHTA and CDR2 FQGNSA come from the germline V gene. The CDR3 totals 14 residues. CDR3 residues: CASSLAPTGNGYTF. CDR3 nucleotides: TGTGCCAGCAGCTTAGCCCCGACAGGGAACGGCTACACCTTC.

This clonotype has ten or more counts. The chain carries TRBV7-2 and TRBJ2-3; TRBD1 or TRBD2 may be the D gene (6 bases each). Trimming left V 5 bases short and J 6 bases short, with 15 bases between. This CDR3 region has 14 residues. The germline CDR1 and CDR2 sequences are SGHTA and FQGNSA. DNA of the CDR3: TGTGCCAGCAGCGTGGCACCGGGGGCGGATACGCAGTATTTT. Residues: CASSVAPGADTQYF. Full variable domain (missing parts from reference TRBV7-2 and TRBJ2-3): GAGVSQSPSNKVTEKGKDVELRCDPISGHTALYWYRQSLGQGLEFLIYFQGNSAPDKSGLPSDRFSAERTGGSVSTLTIQRTQQEDSAVYLCASSVAPGADTQYFGPGTRLTVL.

This clonotype came up many times. This chain uses TRBV6-2 or TRBV6-3 with TRBJ1-1; possibly TRBD1 for D (6 bases). Trimming took 2 bases from V and 1 from J, leaving 17 bases between them. The germline V gene encodes CDR1 MNHEY and CDR2 SVGEGT. CDR3 size: 17 residues. The CDR3 loop is CASSYPLDGTSNTEAFF. DNA of the CDR3: TGTGCCAGCAGTTACCCTTTGGACGGGACATCGAACACTGAAGCTTTCTTT.

On this clonotype itself: Possible read error: a much larger clone is one base away. V gene TRBV6-2 or TRBV6-3 combines with J gene TRBJ1-1; 8 nucleotides agree with TRBD1. V was pared by 2 bases and J by 1 base, with 9 bases of the junction left unmatched. Germline lookup yields CDR1 MNHEY and CDR2 SVGEGT. This CDR3 spans 17 amino acids. CDR3 amino acids: CASSYEAGGVGNTEAFF. The CDR3 DNA is TGTGCCAGCAGTTACGAGGCAGGGGGCGTGGGGAACACTGAAGCTTTCTTT.

This clonotype was found many times. The chain combines TRBV7-2 with TRBJ2-7, with D perhaps TRBD2 (6 bases). The CDR3 is made up of 14 amino acids. V lost 5 bases, J lost 3 bases, and 14 bases lay in between. Germline CDR1 SGHTA, CDR2 FQGNSA. CDR3 nucleotide sequence: TGTGCCAGCAGCGCCGGGACTGTCGTCTACGAGCAGTACTTC. Protein sequence: CASSAGTVVYEQYF. The full variable domain, rest sourced from reference TRBV7-2 and TRBJ2-7, is GAGVSQSPSNKVTEKGKDVELRCDPISGHTALYWYRQSLGQGLEFLIYFQGNSAPDKSGLPSDRFSAERTGGSVSTLTIQRTQQEDSAVYLCASSAGTVVYEQYFGPGTRLTVT.

This clonotype was seen a few times. The V and J genes are TRBV5-6 and TRBJ2-1, with D maybe TRBD1 (6 bases). CDR3 size: 15 residues. Germline V lookup: CDR1 SGHDT, CDR2 YYEEEE. V dropped 3 bases and J dropped 4 bases, with 14 bases sitting between them. In DNA, the CDR3 is TGTGCCAGCAGCTGGGGACCAGGGGAGTACAATGAGCAGTTCTTC. Translating gives CASSWGPGEYNEQFF.

In its sample, this clonotype was seen many times. This chain uses TRBV6-1 with TRBJ2-7; possible D gene TRBD1, 6 bases. V lost 11 bases, J lost 3 bases, and 11 bases lay in between. The germline V gene has CDR1 MNHNS and CDR2 SASEGT. This CDR3 spans 11 amino acids. CDR3 coding DNA: TGTGCCTCCGGACAGCTCTACGAGCAGTACTTC. Its translation: CASGQLYEQYF.

As to this clonotype: One junction end does not reproduce the germline sequence, and a read error may be involved. The rearrangement links TRBV7-2 to TRBJ2-4, with TRBD2 matching 11 bases. The germline gives CDR1 SGHTA, CDR2 FQGNSA. CDR3 length: 13 amino acids. The DNA of the CDR3 is TGTGCCAGCAGTTTAGCGGGAGGGGACATTCAGTACTTC. The encoded protein is CASSLAGGDIQYF.

This clonotype has more than one count but fewer than ten. The chain joins TRBV11-3 to TRBJ2-7; perhaps TRBD2 as D (5 bases). Germline CDR1 reads SGHNT; CDR2 reads YENEEA. The CDR3 sequence is 14 residues long. V was cut by 1 base and J by 3 bases, with 10 bases left in between. The CDR3 DNA reads as TGTGCCAGCAGCTTAGGGTCGGGAAACTACGAGCAGTACTTC. Translating it yields CASSLGSGNYEQYF.

This sequence joins TRBV20-1 and TRBJ1-2; TRBD1 agrees at 7 bases. This CDR3 is 12 amino acids long. Unmatched junction bases numbered 3, after V lost 5 bases and J lost 3 bases. Germline V lookup: CDR1 DFQATT, CDR2 SNEGSKA (reference sequence). The CDR3 DNA reads as TGCAGTGCTGCCGGGACAGACTATGGCTACACCTTC. It is translated as CSAAGTDYGYTF.

This clonotype was recorded at least ten times. The rearrangement links TRBV12-3 or TRBV12-4 to TRBJ1-2; 7 bases fit TRBD1. The CDR3 has 14 amino acids. The V gene end was trimmed by 10 bases and the J gene end by 4 bases; junction bases not matched to a gene: 12. DNA of the CDR3: TGTGCCACGTTACGACAGGGCGAAAGCTATGGCTACACCTTC. As protein: CATLRQGESYGYTF.

This clonotype was seen ten or more times. The CDR3 loop reads CASSLEGRNNEQFF. The CDR3 DNA reads TGTGCCAGCAGCTTAGAGGGCCGGAACAATGAGCAGTTCTTC. This chain joins TRBV7-8 and TRBJ2-1; unclear D gene. The germline V and J ends were trimmed by 1 base and 5 bases, with 9 bases remaining between them. The CDR3 spans 14 residues. CDR1 and CDR2 from the germline V gene are SGHVS and FQNEAQ. Full variable domain (outside the CDR3, taken from reference TRBV7-8 and TRBJ2-1): GAGVSQSPRYKVAKRGQDVALRCDPISGHVSLFWYQQALGQGPEFLTYFQNEAQLDKSGLPSDRFFAERPEGSVSTLKIQRTQQEDSAVYLCASSLEGRNNEQFFGPGTRLTVL.